The T cell receptor (beta chain) under discussion was sequenced for a study of blood T cell repertoires in COVID-19. Study-level background: Italy, Spain and the United States were the sources of the convalescent and acute COVID-19 samples. PBMCs, B-cell-depleted T cells, or T cells provided the cDNA or gDNA that made up the material.

The V gene's germline CDR1 is SGHVS and CDR2 FQNEAQ. The germline V and J ends were trimmed by 4 bases and 10 bases, with 17 bases remaining between them. The CDR3 runs 15 residues. In the authors' workflow: Researchers report that nucleated cell counts were estimated from reference gene primer amplification. Profiled with immunoSEQ multiplex PCR; TCRdb holds only in-frame clones, not every one. V, J and clone size reflect that table, while D and trimming were determined from the DNA. The sample contains about 170,000 clones, 84% of which appear only once. A Seattle source enrolled patients during active infection and followed them longitudinally.

This TCR derives from a woman between 65 and 79 years old with COVID-19, enrolled during active disease. Sequenced input: peripheral blood. This rearrangement joins TRBV7-8 to TRBJ1-6; D remains unclear. The CDR3 loop is CASSYDGLGGSPLHF. DNA for the CDR3: TGTGCCAGCAGCTATGACGGTCTAGGTGGATCACCCCTCCACTTT.